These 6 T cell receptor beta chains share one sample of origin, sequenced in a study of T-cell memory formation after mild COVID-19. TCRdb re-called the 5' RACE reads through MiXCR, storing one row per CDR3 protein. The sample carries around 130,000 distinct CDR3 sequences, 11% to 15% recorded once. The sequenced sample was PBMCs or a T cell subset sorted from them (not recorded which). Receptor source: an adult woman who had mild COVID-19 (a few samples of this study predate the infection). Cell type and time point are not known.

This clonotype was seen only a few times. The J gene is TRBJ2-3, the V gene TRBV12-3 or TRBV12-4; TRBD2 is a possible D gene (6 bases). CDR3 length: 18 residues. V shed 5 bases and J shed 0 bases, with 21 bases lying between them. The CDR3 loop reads CASSPPTSLGTSTDTQYF. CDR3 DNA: TGTGCCAGCAGTCCCCCGACTAGTCTCGGGACTAGCACAGATACGCAGTATTTT.

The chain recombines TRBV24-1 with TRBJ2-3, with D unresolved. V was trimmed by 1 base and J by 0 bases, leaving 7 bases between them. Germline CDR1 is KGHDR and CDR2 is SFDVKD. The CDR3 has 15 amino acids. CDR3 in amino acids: CATSDFEASTDTQYF. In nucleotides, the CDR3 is TGTGCCACCAGTGATTTCGAGGCTAGCACAGATACGCAGTATTTT.

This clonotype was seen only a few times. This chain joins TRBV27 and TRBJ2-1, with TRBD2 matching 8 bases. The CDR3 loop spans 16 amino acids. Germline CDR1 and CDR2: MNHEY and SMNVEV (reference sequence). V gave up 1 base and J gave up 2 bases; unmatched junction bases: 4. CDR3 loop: CASSLYSGLAYNEQFF. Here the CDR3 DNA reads TGTGCCAGCAGTTTATATTCGGGACTAGCCTACAATGAGCAGTTCTTC.

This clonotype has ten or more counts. The CDR3 spells CASSYKDSYNEQFF. CDR3 in DNA: TGTGCCAGCAGTTATAAGGACAGCTACAATGAGCAGTTCTTC. V usage is TRBV6-5 and J usage is TRBJ2-1; tentative D call: TRBD1 (6 bases). Trimming stripped 3 bases from V and 3 bases from J, with 9 bases between. This CDR3 comprises 14 residues. Germline V gene lookup returns CDR1 MNHEY and CDR2 SVGAGI.

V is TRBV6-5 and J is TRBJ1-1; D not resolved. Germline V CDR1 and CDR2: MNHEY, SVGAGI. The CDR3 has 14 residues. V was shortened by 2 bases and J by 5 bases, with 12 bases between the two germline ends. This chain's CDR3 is CASSYGVFGTEAFF. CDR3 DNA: TGTGCCAGCAGTTACGGCGTGTTCGGGACTGAAGCTTTCTTT.

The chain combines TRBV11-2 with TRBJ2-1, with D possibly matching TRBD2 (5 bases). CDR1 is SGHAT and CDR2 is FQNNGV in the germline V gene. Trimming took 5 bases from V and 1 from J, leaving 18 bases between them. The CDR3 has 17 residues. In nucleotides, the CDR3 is TGTGCCAGCAGCCGAAAAGTTGGGAGCGGTTCCTACAATGAGCAGTTCTTC. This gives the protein CASSRKVGSGSYNEQFF.